This entry features one TCR beta chain sequence. This clonotype has a count of ten or more. The antigen it recognizes is unknown. Base quality data are lacking; no much larger clone is found one base away. The data derive from a study of read filtering for tumor transcriptome and immune sequencing (dated by TCRdb to the early 2020s). Broadly, across the study: The cohort was composed of 16 to 20 male and approximately 15 female patients, with a mean age of about 68 years and an age range of about 47 to 85. TCR-region mapped reads per sample ranged from about 4.05 to 11 million with IR-seq versus only about 85 to 1273 with RNA-seq. TCR repertoires obtained by targeted immune repertoire sequencing and by bulk whole-transcriptome sequencing performed on the same bone marrow samples were compared. After DNase treatment, whole-transcriptome libraries were prepared using the TruSeq RNA Access Library Prep Kit. By revised international staging, 8 or 9 patients were R-ISS I, 15 to 20 were R-ISS II and over 5 were R-ISS III. As a main aim, a read-filtering strategy for immune repertoire data was addressed, with the specific question being whether clonotypes supported by a single read should be removed.

Paper-wide results and their limitations: When single-read clonotypes were removed, the proportions of shared clonotypes in IR-seq and RNA-seq correlated more strongly. IR-seq captured clonotypes at much higher depth and more reliably than RNA-seq, and smaller IR-seq throughput sufficed to identify most shared clonotypes. The sorted CD138-negative fraction was not purified T cells but a mixed bone marrow immune population. Single-read clonotypes made up about four fifths of clonotypes but 3% to 3.5% of total reads in IR-seq, and roughly 75% of clonotypes and roughly 45% of reads in RNA-seq.

Bone marrow was sampled from every patient at the time of active disease. Isolation of bone marrow mononuclear cells was performed by Ficoll-Hypaque density gradient centrifugation. To remove myeloma plasma cells, the cells were labeled with CD138 magnetic microbeads on a MACS separator, and CD138-negative cells were then collected by negative selection. The purity of the isolated cells was checked by flow cytometry with CD138 antibodies on an Attune NxT. TRIzol reagent was used to extract total RNA, which was then quantified with a NanoDrop spectrophotometer. Paired RNA-seq and IR-seq were performed on the CD138-negative bone marrow sample of each patient. Starting from approximately 400 ng RNA, TCR libraries were constructed with the Immunoverse kit using molecular barcoded adaptors that cover the alpha/delta and beta/gamma chains. TCR library preparation used the same RNA that went into transcriptome sequencing. Sequencing of TCR libraries was carried out on an Illumina HiSeq 4000 with 2 x 150 cycles. The paper's data handling went like this. Using MiXCR, which included quality filtering and error correction, TCR reads were aligned to human V, D, J and C references and then assembled into CDR3 clonotypes. Clonotype counts and gene usage diversity were analyzed with the tcR package in R. For inspection of raw mapping reads, RNA-seq reads were mapped by STAR aligner version 2.5.3a onto GRCh37 of the human genome. IR-seq fastq files were randomly downsampled with Seqtk 1.3 to test the effect of sequencing depth on detected clonotypes. Using fastp trimming at Q25 and MiXCR clonotype assembly, TCRdb reanalyzed the public sequencing data and kept in-frame beta chains. Each CDR3 protein appears once, grouped with its most common genes and DNA. These V and J calls are TCRdb output, not the study's own analysis. Present in this sample are 100,000 to 150,000 distinct CDR3 sequences, around 14% of which were seen just once. The ten biggest clones cover under 9% of the sample.

Sequencing input: a population of CD138-negative cells sorted from bone marrow. The cell subset or site label for this specimen denotes: bone marrow mononuclear cells depleted of CD138+ plasma/myeloma cells by negative magnetic selection. This clonotype originated in a donor at least 40 years old with multiple myeloma.

The nucleotide sequence is TGTGCCAGCAGCCTAGGACAGCTAGGGGCTGGAGAGACCCAGTACTTC. It encodes CASSLGQLGAGETQYF. The sequence links TRBV7-3 to TRBJ2-5; possibly the D gene is TRBD1, per 6 matching bases. V drops 5 bases and J drops 4 bases, leaving 20 bases in between. The germline V gene sets CDR1 to SGHTA and CDR2 to FQGTGA. The CDR3 runs 16 residues from the cysteine to the phenylalanine. The DNA shown is the 48-base CDR3, in frame from base 1.